The next 26 T cell receptor beta chains were all read from a single sample in a study of Ad26.COV2.S vaccination and SARS-CoV-2 variants. The treatment here: roughly 19 received Ad26.COV2.S at low or high dose, single or two shots; 5 received placebo; per-sample allocation not given. Sampling was performed 63 days after the first vaccine or placebo injection. This table comes from immunoSEQ multiplex PCR, and its TCRdb copy is limited to in-frame clones, with some not included. The sample records over 400,000 clones, roughly 89% being singletons. Sample: peripheral blood, taken in a trial of Ad26.COV2.S vaccine versus placebo. The receptors were sampled from a person aged 18 to 59 who received the Ad26.COV2.S COVID-19 vaccine or a placebo.

This clone was detected once. The chain recombines TRBV7-2 with TRBJ1-1; no definite D call. The CDR3 loop spans 11 amino acids. From germline, CDR1 is SGHTA and CDR2 FQGNSA. V lost 1 base and J lost 11, with 8 bases in between. The CDR3 DNA reads TGTGCCAGCAGCTTAGGCCCTCGGGCTTTCTTT. Its translation: CASSLGPRAFF.

This sequence joins TRBV28 and TRBJ1-2; D remains ambiguous. Germline V lookup: CDR1 MDHEN, CDR2 SYDVKM. The CDR3 totals 18 residues. The V end lost 5 bases, the J end lost 5 bases, and 27 bases lay between the germline ends. Written as DNA, the CDR3 is TGTGCCAGCAGTCCGAGGGTGGAGAGAGCGACCCTTGGGTATGGCTACACCTTC. It codes for CASSPRVERATLGYGYTF.

In its sample, this clone was seen once. J is TRBJ2-2 and V is TRBV9, with unresolved D. Germline V CDR1 and CDR2: SGDLS, YYNGEE. The V end was cut by 0 bases, the J end by 5 bases, with 8 bases between. This CDR3 has 14 residues. CDR3 sequence reads: CASSVEGITGELFF. The CDR3 nucleotides are TGTGCCAGCAGCGTAGAAGGGATAACCGGGGAGCTGTTTTTT.

Only a few counts were recorded for this clone. V gene TRBV6-5 combines with J gene TRBJ2-7, with D unresolved. The germline V gene encodes CDR1 MNHEY and CDR2 SVGAGI. CDR3 size: 14 residues. V was trimmed by 6 bases and J by 9 bases, leaving 21 bases between them. CDR3 in DNA: TGTGCCAGCAGCCCGCTGACTGGCACGGTCGGGCAGTACTTC. Its translation: CASSPLTGTVGQYF.

The chain joins TRBV5-1 to TRBJ1-1; perhaps TRBD1 as D (5 bases). CDR3 size: 15 residues. V lost 2 bases to trimming and J lost 4 bases, with 15 bases between them. Germline V gene lookup returns CDR1 SGHRS and CDR2 YFSETQ. The CDR3 sequence is CASSLGTPGFTEAFF. The CDR3 nucleotides read TGCGCCAGCAGCTTAGGGACTCCAGGGTTCACTGAAGCTTTCTTT.

The rearrangement links TRBV6-2 or TRBV6-3 to TRBJ2-5; D might be TRBD2 (6 bases). CDR1 MNHEY and CDR2 SVGEGT come from the germline V gene. CDR3 length: 12 residues. Trimming cost V 3 bases and J 6 bases, with 8 bases left between them. In DNA form, the CDR3 reads TGTGCCAGCAGTTATGGGGGGAAGACCCAGTACTTC. Amino acids: CASSYGGKTQYF.

This clone showed up just a few times. The rearrangement links TRBV9 to TRBJ1-2, with D uncertain. Germline loops: CDR1 SGDLS, CDR2 YYNGEE. CDR3 length: 13 residues. V lost 0 bases and J 6 bases, leaving 9 bases between the germline ends. CDR3 loop: CASSVEEQDGYTF. CDR3 DNA sequence: TGTGCCAGCAGCGTAGAGGAGCAAGATGGCTACACCTTC.

The V and J genes are TRBV6-5 and TRBJ1-2; 9 bases line up with TRBD1. V dropped 10 bases and J dropped 5; count of bases not matched to a gene: 11. Germline lookup yields CDR1 MNHEY and CDR2 SVGAGI. The CDR3 length is 14 residues. The CDR3: CATNRGRWVYGYTF. The CDR3 nucleotides are TGTGCCACTAACAGGGGGCGTTGGGTTTATGGCTACACCTTC.

The CDR3 DNA reads TGTGCCAGCAGCTCAACAGGGGGCGCCGAAAAACTGTTTTTT. Its protein product is CASSSTGGAEKLFF. The V and J genes are TRBV7-9 and TRBJ1-4; 9 positions agree with TRBD1. This CDR3 is 14 amino acids long. The V gene's germline CDR1 is SEHNR and CDR2 FQNEAQ (reference sequence). V lost 4 bases to trimming and J lost 8 bases; unmatched junction nucleotides: 5.

Only one count was recorded for this clone. The V and J genes are TRBV20-1 and TRBJ2-1; D is unclear. The CDR3 is made up of 10 amino acids. V lost 2 bases, J lost 9 bases, and 5 bases lay in between. CDR1 and CDR2 from the germline V gene are DFQATT and SNEGSKA (reference sequence). The CDR3 spells CSARRGEQFF. In DNA form, the CDR3 reads TGCAGTGCTAGACGCGGTGAGCAGTTCTTC.

The chain combines TRBV27 with TRBJ2-1; D is unresolved. The germline V gene has CDR1 MNHEY and CDR2 SMNVEV (reference sequence). Deletions cut 6 bases from V and 9 bases from J, with 12 bases between. This CDR3 contains 12 residues. CDR3 sequence: CASSQRVGEQFF. For the CDR3, the DNA is TGTGCCAGCAGCCAAAGAGTGGGTGAGCAGTTCTTC.

The chain is built from TRBV10-3 and TRBJ2-3, with TRBD2 matching over 7 bases. V lost 6 bases and J lost 2; bases outside the gene matches: 17. From germline, CDR1 is ENHRY and CDR2 SYGVKD. The CDR3 contains 18 residues. CDR3 region: CAIRTAQRASGFTDTQYF. The CDR3 DNA is TGTGCCATCAGGACGGCACAGAGGGCTAGCGGATTCACAGATACGCAGTATTTT.

This rearrangement joins TRBV3-1 (or the pseudogene TRBV3-2) to TRBJ2-5; a weak D match, TRBD1 (5 bases). The CDR3 extends over 16 amino acids. The germline CDR1 and CDR2 sequences are LGHDT and YNNKEL (reference sequence). V shed 2 bases and J shed 4 bases, with 17 bases lying between them. DNA for the CDR3: TGTGCCAGCAGCCAAATGCCGGGCGCCCAGGGAGAGACCCAGTACTTC. It is translated as CASSQMPGAQGETQYF.

J is TRBJ1-4 and V is TRBV27, with D tentatively TRBD1 (6 bases). CDR1 is MNHEY and CDR2 is SMNVEV in the germline V gene (reference sequence). The V end was cut by 5 bases, the J end by 4 bases, with 11 bases between. This CDR3 has 14 amino acids. The DNA of the CDR3 is TGTGCCAGCAGTAAACACAGGGATAATGAAAAACTGTTTTTT. It codes for CASSKHRDNEKLFF. Complete variable domain (other parts from reference TRBV27 and TRBJ1-4): EAQVTQNPRYLITVTGKKLTVTCSQNMNHEYMSWYRQDPGLGLRQIYYSMNVEVTDKGDVPEGYKVSRKEKRNFPLILESPSPNQTSLYFCASSKHRDNEKLFFGSGTQLSVL.

The chain combines TRBV19 with TRBJ1-5; D perhaps matches TRBD1 (5 bases). Trimming left V 6 bases short and J 5 bases short, with 17 bases between. The CDR3 loop spans 15 amino acids. CDR1 LNHDA and CDR2 SQIVND come from the germline V gene (reference sequence). The CDR3 spells CASSAVRRGDQPQHF. The CDR3 DNA reads as TGTGCCAGTAGCGCGGTGAGGAGGGGCGATCAGCCCCAGCATTTT.

This rearrangement joins TRBV7-2 to TRBJ1-2; the match to TRBD1 covers 8 bases. The CDR3 is 15 amino acids. V trimming: 1 base; J trimming: 8 bases; junction bases outside the gene matches: 9. CDR1 and CDR2 (germline): SGHTA, FQGNSA. Here the CDR3 reads CASSLEAQGADGYTF. The CDR3 DNA follows: TGTGCCAGCAGCTTAGAGGCCCAGGGGGCGGACGGCTACACCTTC.

This clone has just one count. The rearrangement joins TRBV15 to TRBJ1-2; D ambiguous. Germline lookup yields CDR1 LNHNV and CDR2 YYDKDF (reference sequence). Trimming stripped 6 bases from V and 4 bases from J, with 9 bases between. The CDR3 runs 12 residues. CDR3 nucleotides: TGTGCCACCAGGCAGGTCGGCTATGGCTACACCTTC. It specifies CATRQVGYGYTF.

The J gene is TRBJ1-1, the V gene TRBV3-1 (or the pseudogene TRBV3-2); no definite D call. Germline V gives CDR1 LGHDT, CDR2 YNNKEL (reference sequence). Trimming removed 6 bases at V and 1 base at J, with 9 bases between. The CDR3 is made up of 13 amino acids. Here the CDR3 DNA reads TGTGCCAGCAGTCCTACCCCGAACACTGAAGCTTTCTTT. Translating gives CASSPTPNTEAFF.

This chain connects TRBV4-3 to TRBJ2-3, with D unresolved. Trimming cost V 0 bases and J 4 bases, with 8 bases left between them. Germline CDR1 is LGHNA and CDR2 is YSLEER. This CDR3 region has 14 residues. This chain's CDR3 is CASSQDGGSDTQYF. CDR3 coding DNA: TGCGCCAGCAGCCAAGACGGTGGTTCAGATACGCAGTATTTT.

This clone came up once. The V gene is TRBV27, the J gene TRBJ1-5, with 8 bases aligning to TRBD1. The CDR3 is made up of 15 amino acids. CDR1 is MNHEY and CDR2 is SMNVEV in the germline V gene (reference sequence). The V and J ends lost 4 bases and 3 bases, in that order; junction bases with no gene match: 5. The CDR3 coding sequence is TGTGCCAGCAGTTCGCAGGACAGGGACAATCAGCCCCAGCATTTT. Its translation: CASSSQDRDNQPQHF.

V and J are TRBV10-3 and TRBJ1-5, with unresolved D. The V end lost 6 bases, the J end lost 7 bases, and 10 bases lay between the germline ends. CDR1 is ENHRY, CDR2 SYGVKD, per germline. CDR3 length: 12 residues. This CDR3 is CAIRTGGQPQHF. The CDR3 region has the DNA TGTGCCATCAGGACGGGCGGCCAGCCCCAGCATTTT.

The rearrangement links TRBV9 to TRBJ2-5, with TRBD2 identical over 12 bases. This CDR3 has 15 amino acids. Trimming removed 3 bases from V and 1 base from J; junction bases left unmatched: 1. CDR1 is SGDLS, CDR2 YYNGEE, per germline. The CDR3 DNA reads TGTGCCAGCAGCGCGGGACTAGCGGGCCAAGAGACCCAGTACTTC. Amino acid sequence: CASSAGLAGQETQYF.

The rearrangement joins TRBV28 to TRBJ2-1; 10 bases are a match to TRBD2. The germline gives CDR1 MDHEN, CDR2 SYDVKM. After removal of 5 bases from V and 8 bases from J, the junction contained 9 bases not matched to a gene. The CDR3 consists of 15 residues. CDR3 bases: TGTGCCAGCAGTACTCAGCGGGGGGGTCAGGATGAGCAGTTCTTC. Protein sequence: CASSTQRGGQDEQFF.

This clone was seen just once. J is TRBJ2-4 and V is TRBV5-8; 10 nucleotides align to TRBD2. This CDR3 contains 14 residues. CDR1 and CDR2 from the germline V gene are SGHTS and YDEGEE. Trimming at V came to 0 bases and at J to 15 bases, leaving 9 bases not matched to a gene. This CDR3 is CASSLVRLAGDLYF. The CDR3 DNA follows: TGTGCCAGCAGCTTGGTGAGGCTAGCGGGGGATCTGTACTTC.

The chain couples TRBV5-1 to TRBJ1-3; D ambiguous. In germline, CDR1 is SGHRS, CDR2 YFSETQ. The length of the CDR3 is 15 residues. Trimming pared 0 bases from V and 0 bases from J, leaving 7 bases between. Written as DNA, the CDR3 is TGCGCCAGCAGCTTGGACACCGACTCTGGAAACACCATATATTTT. This encodes CASSLDTDSGNTIYF.

Only one count was recorded for this clone. The V call is TRBV5-1, the J call TRBJ2-3; D remains unclear. The germline V and J ends were trimmed by 5 bases and 5 bases, with 9 bases remaining between them. This CDR3 has 12 residues. Germline V lookup: CDR1 SGHRS, CDR2 YFSETQ. CDR3 coding DNA: TGCGCCAGCAGAACAGCCAAAGATACGCAGTATTTT. It is translated as CASRTAKDTQYF.